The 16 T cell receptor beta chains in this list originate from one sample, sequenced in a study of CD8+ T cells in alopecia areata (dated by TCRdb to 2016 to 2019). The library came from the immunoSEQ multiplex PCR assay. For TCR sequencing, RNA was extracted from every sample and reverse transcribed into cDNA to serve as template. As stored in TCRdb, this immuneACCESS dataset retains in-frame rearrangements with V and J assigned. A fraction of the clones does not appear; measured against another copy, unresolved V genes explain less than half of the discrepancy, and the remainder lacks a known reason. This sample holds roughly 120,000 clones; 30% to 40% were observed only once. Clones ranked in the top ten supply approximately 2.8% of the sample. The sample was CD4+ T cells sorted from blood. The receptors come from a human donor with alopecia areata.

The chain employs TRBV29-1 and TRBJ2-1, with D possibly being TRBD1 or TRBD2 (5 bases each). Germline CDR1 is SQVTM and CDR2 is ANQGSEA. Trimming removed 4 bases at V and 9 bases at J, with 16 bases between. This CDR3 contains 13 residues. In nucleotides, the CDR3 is TGCAGCGTTGGTAGAGGGACCAGGAGTGAGCAGTTCTTC. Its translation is CSVGRGTRSEQFF.

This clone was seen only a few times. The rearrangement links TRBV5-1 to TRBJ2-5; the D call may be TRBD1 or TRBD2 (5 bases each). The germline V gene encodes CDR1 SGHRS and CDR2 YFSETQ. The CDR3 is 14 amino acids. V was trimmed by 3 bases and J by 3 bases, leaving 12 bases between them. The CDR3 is CASSSGRKEETQYF. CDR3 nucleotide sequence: TGCGCCAGCAGCTCGGGACGGAAAGAAGAGACCCAGTACTTC.

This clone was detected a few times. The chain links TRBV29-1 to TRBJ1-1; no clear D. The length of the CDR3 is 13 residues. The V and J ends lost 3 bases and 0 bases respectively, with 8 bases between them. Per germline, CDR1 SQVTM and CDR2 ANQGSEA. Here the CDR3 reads CSVENLLNTEAFF. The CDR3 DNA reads TGCAGCGTTGAGAACCTCTTGAACACTGAAGCTTTCTTT.

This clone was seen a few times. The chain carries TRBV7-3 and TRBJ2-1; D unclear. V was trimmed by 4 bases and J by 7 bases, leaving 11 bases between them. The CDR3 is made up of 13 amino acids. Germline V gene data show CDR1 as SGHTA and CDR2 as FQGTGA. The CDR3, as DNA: TGTGCCAGCAGCTCGTTTTTGTTTAATGAGCAGTTCTTC. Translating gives CASSSFLFNEQFF.

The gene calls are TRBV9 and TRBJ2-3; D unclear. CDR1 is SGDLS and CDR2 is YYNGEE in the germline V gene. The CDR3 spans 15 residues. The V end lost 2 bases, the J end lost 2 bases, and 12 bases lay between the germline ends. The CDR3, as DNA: TGTGCCAGCAGCGTGGGTATCGAGGTCACAGATACGCAGTATTTT. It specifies CASSVGIEVTDTQYF.

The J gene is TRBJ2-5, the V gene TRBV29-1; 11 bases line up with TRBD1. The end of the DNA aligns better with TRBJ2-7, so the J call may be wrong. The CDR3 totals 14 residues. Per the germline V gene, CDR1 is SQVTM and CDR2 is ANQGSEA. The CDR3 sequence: CSVEGQGVRGEQYF. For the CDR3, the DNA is TGCAGCGTGGAGGGACAGGGGGTGAGAGGCGAGCAGTACTTC.

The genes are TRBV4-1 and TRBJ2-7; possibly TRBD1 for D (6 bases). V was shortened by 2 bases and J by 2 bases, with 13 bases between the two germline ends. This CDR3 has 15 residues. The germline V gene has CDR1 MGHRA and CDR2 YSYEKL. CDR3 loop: CASSQPPGVAYEQYF. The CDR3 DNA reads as TGCGCCAGCAGCCAACCTCCAGGGGTGGCCTACGAGCAGTACTTC.

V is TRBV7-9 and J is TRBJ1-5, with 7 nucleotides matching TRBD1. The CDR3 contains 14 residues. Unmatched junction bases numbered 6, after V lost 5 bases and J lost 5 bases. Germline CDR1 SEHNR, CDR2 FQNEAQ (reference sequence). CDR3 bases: TGTGCCAGCAGCGAGGGGGCTTCTCATCAGCCCCAGCATTTT. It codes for CASSEGASHQPQHF.

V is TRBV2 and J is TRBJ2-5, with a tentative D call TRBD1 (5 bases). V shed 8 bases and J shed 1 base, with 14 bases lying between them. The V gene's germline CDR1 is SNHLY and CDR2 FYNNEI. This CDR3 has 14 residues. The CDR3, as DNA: TGTGCCAGCCTGCCTGACAGCTTCCAAGAGACCCAGTACTTC. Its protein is CASLPDSFQETQYF.

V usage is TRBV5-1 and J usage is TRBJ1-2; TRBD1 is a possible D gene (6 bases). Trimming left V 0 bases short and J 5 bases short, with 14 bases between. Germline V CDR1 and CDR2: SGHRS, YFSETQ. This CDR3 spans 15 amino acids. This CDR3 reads CASSLADGGQYGYTF. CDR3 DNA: TGCGCCAGCAGCTTGGCTGACGGGGGGCAGTATGGCTACACCTTC.

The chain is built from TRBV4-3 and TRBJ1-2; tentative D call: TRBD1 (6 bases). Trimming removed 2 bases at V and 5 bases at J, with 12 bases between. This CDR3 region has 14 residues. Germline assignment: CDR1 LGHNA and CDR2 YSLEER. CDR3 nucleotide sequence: TGCGCCAGCAGCCAACCTAGCGACAGGTATGGCTACACCTTC. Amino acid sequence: CASSQPSDRYGYTF.

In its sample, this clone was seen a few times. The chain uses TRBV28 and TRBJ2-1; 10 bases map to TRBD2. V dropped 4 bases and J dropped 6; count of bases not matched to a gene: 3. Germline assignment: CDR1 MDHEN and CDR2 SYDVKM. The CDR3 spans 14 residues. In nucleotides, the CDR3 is TGTGCCAGCAGTTCTAGCGGGAGTATCAATGAGCAGTTCTTC. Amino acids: CASSSSGSINEQFF.

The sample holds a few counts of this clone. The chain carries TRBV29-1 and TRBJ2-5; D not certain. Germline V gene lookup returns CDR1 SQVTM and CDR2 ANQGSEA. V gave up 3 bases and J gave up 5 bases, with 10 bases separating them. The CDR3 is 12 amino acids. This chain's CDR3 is CSVDGGWETQYF. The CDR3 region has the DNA TGCAGCGTTGATGGTGGGTGGGAGACCCAGTACTTC.

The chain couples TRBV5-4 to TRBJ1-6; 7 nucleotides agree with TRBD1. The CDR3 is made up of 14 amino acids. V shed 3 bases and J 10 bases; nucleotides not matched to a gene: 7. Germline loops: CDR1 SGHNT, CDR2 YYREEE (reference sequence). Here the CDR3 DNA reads TGTGCCAGCAGCTCCTCGACAGGGAGATCACCCCTCCACTTT. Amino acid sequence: CASSSSTGRSPLHF.

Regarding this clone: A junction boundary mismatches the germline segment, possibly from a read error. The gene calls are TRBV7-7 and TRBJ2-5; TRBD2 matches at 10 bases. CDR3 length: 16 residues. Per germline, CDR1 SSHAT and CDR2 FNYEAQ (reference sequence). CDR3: CASSLRTSGQGETQYF. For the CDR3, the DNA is TGTGCTAGCAGTCTCAGGACTAGCGGCCAGGGGGAGACCCAGTACTTC.

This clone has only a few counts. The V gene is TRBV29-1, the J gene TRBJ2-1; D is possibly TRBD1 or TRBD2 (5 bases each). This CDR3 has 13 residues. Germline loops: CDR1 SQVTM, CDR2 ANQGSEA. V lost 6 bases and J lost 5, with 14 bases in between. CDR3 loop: CSVETVGNNEQFF. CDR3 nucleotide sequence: TGCAGCGTGGAGACAGTCGGGAACAATGAGCAGTTCTTC.